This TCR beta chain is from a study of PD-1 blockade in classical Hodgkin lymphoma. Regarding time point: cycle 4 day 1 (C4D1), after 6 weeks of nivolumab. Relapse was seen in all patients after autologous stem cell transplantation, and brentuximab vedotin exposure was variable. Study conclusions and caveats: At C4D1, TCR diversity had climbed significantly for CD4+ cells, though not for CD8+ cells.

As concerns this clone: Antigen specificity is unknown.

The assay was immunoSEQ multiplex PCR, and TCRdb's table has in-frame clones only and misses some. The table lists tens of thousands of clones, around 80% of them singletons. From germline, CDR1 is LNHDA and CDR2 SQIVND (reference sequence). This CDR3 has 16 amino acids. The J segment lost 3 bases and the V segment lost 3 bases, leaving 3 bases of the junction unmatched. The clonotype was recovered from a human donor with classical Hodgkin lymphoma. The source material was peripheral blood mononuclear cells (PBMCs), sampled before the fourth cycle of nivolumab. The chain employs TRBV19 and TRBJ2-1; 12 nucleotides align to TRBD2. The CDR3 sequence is CASSMLAGGIYNEQFF. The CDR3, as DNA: TGTGCCAGTAGTATGCTAGCGGGAGGGATCTACAATGAGCAGTTCTTC.